The table lists the clone carrying this TCR beta chain with many counts. The antigen is undetermined. Time point in this sample: newly diagnosed GD, antithyroid drugs for less than 3 months. PBMCs were the source of the RNA used for TCR sequencing. This specimen belongs to a study of regulatory T cells in long-lasting Graves disease. Study summary: For under 3 months, newly diagnosed Graves' patients had been taking antithyroid drugs.

Study-wide results and limits: TRBV28, TRBJ1-2 and TRBJ2-5 were segments that persistent disease favored.

There are 16 residues in the CDR3. V shed 1 base and J shed 3 bases, with 16 bases lying between them. From germline, CDR1 is SGHVS and CDR2 FQNEAQ. iRepertoire HTBI primers and Arm-PCR of CDR3 regions built TCR beta libraries. MiXCR, applied by TCRdb to the multiplex PCR reads, yields one record per CDR3 protein. The sample holds over 500,000 distinct CDR3 sequences; about 16% are singletons and the top ten take around 12%. These sequences were also reported in another study, on T cells in Graves' hyperthyroidism and ophthalmopathy. This second report adds: Each diagnosis was grounded in clinical symptoms, serum thyroxine and TRAb, thyroid ultrasound, and orbital computed tomography. The authors' 13 V-J model separated ophthalmopathy from stable hyperthyroidism.

J is TRBJ2-7 and V is TRBV7-8; D assignment may be TRBD1 or TRBD2 (6 bases each). Sequenced material: peripheral blood mononuclear cells (PBMCs), taken at new diagnosis, from a patient treated with antithyroid drugs. This receptor was identified in a man aged 18-30 years with Graves disease. The CDR3, as DNA: TGTGCCAGCAGCTTAGGAGGAGGGGGAAACATCTACGAGCAGTACTTC. It yields the protein CASSLGGGGNIYEQYF.